The clone carrying this T cell receptor (beta chain) was detected ten times or more. With V trimmed by 2 bases and J by 6 bases, 5 bases remained unmatched. Germline loops: CDR1 MNHNS, CDR2 SASEGT. This CDR3 contains 15 residues. The data originate from a study of neurological immune-mediated disorders. Sequencing of 15-18 subjects in each run yielded over 170 million TCR-beta sequences. TCRdb recomputed calls from the 5' RACE reads with MiXCR, one row per CDR3 protein. The sample includes 66,000 or so distinct CDR3 sequences, around 3.3% seen only once; the top ten take approximately 3.7%. Material: PBMCs. The genes are TRBV6-1 and TRBJ2-1, with 9 bases identical to TRBD2. The receptor was isolated from a man in his forties or fifties with multiple sclerosis. The CDR3 coding sequence is TGTGCCAGCAGTGAAACCAGCGGGGGGTCCAATGAGCAGTTCTTC. It translates to CASSETSGGSNEQFF.